A single T cell receptor (beta chain) is shown here with its context. The clone's antigen remains unknown. With only one base between it and a far larger clone, this is likely a read error. The cysteine opens and the phenylalanine closes a CDR3 of 16 amino acids. Only the CDR3 region is kept as DNA, spanning 48 bases read in frame from base 1. Relative to germline, V is missing 3 bases and J is missing 10 bases, with 15 bases of the junction outside any gene match. CDR1 and CDR2, looked up from the germline V gene, are SGHAT and FQNNGV. The label giving this sample's time point can be read as: newly diagnosed GD, antithyroid drugs for less than 3 months. For both TCR sequencing and RNA sequencing, RNA was extracted from PBMCs using TRIzol. The diagnosis of Graves' disease followed American Thyroid Association guidelines. Recruitment of patients was carried out at an endocrinology department in Xi'an, China. From each patient, 8 to 10 milliliters of peripheral blood was collected into an EDTA anticoagulant tube. Ficoll Paque Plus density gradient separation was used to isolate PBMCs, and no additional T cell sorting was done. An Agilent 2100 Bioanalyzer and agarose gel were used to check RNA quality, while a NanoDrop 2000 measured RNA concentration.

This entry is derived from a study of regulatory T cells in long-lasting Graves disease (dated by TCRdb to the early 2020s). Regarding the research as a whole: Patients with newly diagnosed Graves' disease had been on antithyroid drugs for under 3 months. A total of roughly 33 samples underwent TCR sequencing: about 13 from persistent and approximately 20 from newly diagnosed Graves' disease patients. The study was conducted in China and was registered as a clinical trial. This study used TCR sequencing and RNA sequencing of peripheral blood to compare persistent Graves' disease patients against newly diagnosed Graves' disease patients.

Libraries were made using multiplex PCR. Sequencing instrument: Illumina HiSeq 4000. TCR beta libraries were built with iRepertoire HTBI primers and Arm-PCR amplification of CDR3 regions. Gel purification was performed on PCR products prior to sequencing. On the authors' methods: Gene usage analysis of CDR3 amino acid clonotypes used the 50 to 70 TRBV and 14 to 15 TRBJ segments found across samples. COPE and FqMerger were used to merge filtered high-quality paired reads into contigs. BLAST was used to align contigs to the IMGT TRBV, TRBD and TRBJ reference genes, and CDR3 was defined following IMGT. Any clonotype with a frequency above 0.1% was classified as a highly expanded clone. Shannon entropy served as the measure of repertoire diversity, while the Gini coefficient captured V-J evenness. Clonotypes shared by more than one individual were considered public. TCRdb itself trimmed the public reads at Q25 with fastp, ran MiXCR and retained productive beta chains. For every CDR3 protein sequence, its rows merge into one entry that carries the most common genes and DNA. The V and J calls here are based on TCRdb, not the publication. Within this sample are a few hundred thousand distinct CDR3 sequences, with roughly a fifth of them counted one time only. Of the sample, approximately 15% is held by the ten largest clones.

What the research found in general, with its limitations: Persistent patients shared more public clonotypes among themselves (around 3,000) than newly diagnosed patients did (roughly 910). The small sample size was acknowledged by the authors as a limitation that may reduce accuracy. Peripheral blood alone was examined, since thyroid tissue, which constituted the primary lesion, could not be accessed. TRBV28, TRBJ1-2 and TRBJ2-5 were preferentially used in persistent disease, while TRBV20-1 and TRBJ2-1 were favored in newly diagnosed disease. Persistent Graves' disease patients showed lower TCR Shannon entropy and fewer highly expanded clones than newly diagnosed patients, suggesting clonal expansion. Sequencing and analysis were limited to the TCR beta chain.

The clonotype was recovered from a female donor with Graves disease. The chain is encoded by TRBV11-2 joined to TRBJ2-1, with 7 bases matching TRBD2. The sample in question was peripheral blood mononuclear cells (PBMCs), obtained at new diagnosis, from a patient treated with antithyroid drugs. The CDR3: CASSFTILPGGSEQFF. DNA sequence: TGTGCCAGCAGCTTCACCATACTTCCGGGGGGAAGCGAGCAGTTCTTC.